The 17 T cell receptor beta chains given below trace back to one sample, sequenced in a study of T cell repertoires in cytomegalovirus infection. Their specific antigens are unknown. Via MiXCR, TCRdb re-called the reads, giving one row per CDR3 protein. The sample records hundreds of thousands of distinct CDR3 sequences, roughly a third being singletons. Here the sequenced sample was cultured PBMCs, taken from culture after CMV antigen stimulation. Every receptor here comes from a human donor in good health (CMV status not recorded). Some clones in this sample may be carry-over from other donors' samples.

The chain employs TRBV12-3 or TRBV12-4 and TRBJ2-3, with D maybe TRBD1 (5 bases). The CDR3 is 14 amino acids. V was shortened by 5 bases and J by 3 bases, with 12 bases between the two germline ends. The CDR3 reads CASSGTRQTDTQYF. The CDR3, as DNA: TGTGCCAGCAGTGGAACACGACAGACAGATACGCAGTATTTT.

Notes on this clonotype: This clone may be a read error of a much larger clone one base away. The chain carries TRBV7-8 and TRBJ1-2; D is undetermined. Germline V CDR1 and CDR2: SGHVS, FQNEAQ. The CDR3 contains 15 residues. The CDR3 sequence: CANSGGGYPFKDYTF. The CDR3 DNA sequence: TGTGCCAACAGCGGTGGAGGGTATCCTTTTAAGGACTACACCTTC.

The genes are TRBV27 and TRBJ2-7; D is uncertain. The CDR3 runs to 13 residues. Per germline, CDR1 MNHEY and CDR2 SMNVEV (reference sequence). Trimming cost V 5 bases and J 1 base, with 9 bases left between them. CDR3 DNA: TGTGCCAGCAGTAATCAAGGGTCCTACGAGCAGTACTTC. It codes for CASSNQGSYEQYF.

This clonotype has a handful of counts. The chain couples TRBV6-2 or TRBV6-3 to TRBJ1-1; TRBD1 matches at 7 bases. This CDR3 is 17 amino acids long. Germline V lookup: CDR1 MNHEY, CDR2 SVGEGT. V dropped 2 bases and J dropped 0; count of bases not matched to a gene: 9. This CDR3 is CASSYQTTGVMNTEAFF. The CDR3 nucleotides read TGTGCCAGCAGTTACCAAACCACAGGGGTCATGAACACTGAAGCTTTCTTT.

This clonotype was detected once. V is TRBV4-1 and J is TRBJ2-1, with 8 bases matching TRBD2. V was pared by 1 base and J by 0 bases, with 14 bases of the junction left unmatched. The CDR3 is 20 amino acids. Per the germline V gene, CDR1 is MGHRA and CDR2 is YSYEKL. CDR3 DNA sequence: TGCGCCAGCAGCCAAGTGGTGGCCCGTAGCGGGACTTCCTCCTACAATGAGCAGTTCTTC. It translates to CASSQVVARSGTSSYNEQFF.

This chain connects TRBV29-1 to TRBJ2-1, with D possibly called TRBD1 or TRBD2 (5 bases each). V lost 7 bases and J 5 bases, leaving 12 bases between the germline ends. In germline, CDR1 is SQVTM, CDR2 ANQGSEA. The CDR3 has 12 amino acids. The CDR3 DNA is TGCAGCGAGCTAGGGACGAACAATGAGCAGTTCTTC. As protein: CSELGTNNEQFF.

This clonotype has only a few counts. This chain links TRBV28 with TRBJ1-4; no definite D call. CDR3 length: 14 residues. Trimming left V 3 bases short and J 7 bases short, with 12 bases between. CDR1 MDHEN and CDR2 SYDVKM come from the germline V gene. The CDR3: CASSFQAGSEKLFF. Written as DNA, the CDR3 is TGTGCCAGCAGTTTTCAAGCAGGCTCTGAAAAACTGTTTTTT.

This clonotype was seen a few times. The CDR3 nucleotides read TGTGCCAGCAGCCCTGCAGGGGGAAACACCATATATTTT. Its translation is CASSPAGGNTIYF. The V call is TRBV7-6, the J call TRBJ1-3; the D gene is possibly TRBD1 (5 bases). The V gene's germline CDR1 is SGHVS and CDR2 FNYEAQ. The CDR3 loop spans 13 amino acids. V dropped 5 bases and J dropped 4 bases, with 9 bases sitting between them.

This clonotype has at least ten counts. This sequence joins TRBV7-2 and TRBJ1-5, with D hard to call. Germline V gene lookup returns CDR1 SGHTA and CDR2 FQGNSA. The CDR3 spans 15 residues. The V gene lost 3 bases and the J gene lost 3 bases, with 12 bases spanning the gap. DNA for the CDR3: TGTGCCAGCAGCTTGGGAGTCTCCTTCAATCAGCCCCAGCATTTT. Translation gives CASSLGVSFNQPQHF.

The chain recombines TRBV6-1 with TRBJ1-4, with D perhaps TRBD1 (6 bases). The germline V gene has CDR1 MNHNS and CDR2 SASEGT. The V end lost 6 bases, the J end lost 4 bases, and 15 bases lay between the germline ends. This CDR3 has 15 amino acids. CDR3 in amino acids: CASSSRDMGNEKLFF. The CDR3 DNA reads TGTGCCAGCAGCTCACGGGACATGGGTAATGAAAAACTGTTTTTT.

The chain couples TRBV7-2 to TRBJ2-1; no clear D gene. Germline loops: CDR1 SGHTA, CDR2 FQGNSA. The germline V and J ends were trimmed by 5 bases and 5 bases, with 13 bases remaining between them. The CDR3 contains 14 residues. CDR3 coding DNA: TGTGCCAGCAGCCTTGCGACCACCAACAATGAGCAGTTCTTC. Translated, it gives CASSLATTNNEQFF.

DNA of the CDR3: TGTGCCAGCAGTCCAACAGGATCCTACGAGCAGTACGTC. Its protein product is CASSPTGSYEQYV. The chain links TRBV6-5 to TRBJ2-7; tentatively, D is TRBD1 (5 bases). The V gene lost 5 bases and the J gene lost 1 base, with 9 bases spanning the gap. The CDR3 totals 13 residues. CDR1 is MNHEY, CDR2 SVGAGI, per germline.

The chain links TRBV28 to TRBJ2-2; maybe TRBD1 (6 bases). This CDR3 has 13 residues. Trimming removed 6 bases at V and 8 bases at J, with 13 bases between. CDR1 is MDHEN and CDR2 is SYDVKM in the germline V gene. The CDR3: CASRLTGTGELFF. The CDR3 region has the DNA TGTGCCAGCAGGCTTACCGGGACAGGGGAGCTGTTTTTT.

This clonotype was detected ten times or more. The CDR3 is CASSSTSGRGNEQFF. In DNA, the CDR3 is TGTGCCAGCAGCTCGACTAGCGGGAGGGGGAATGAGCAGTTCTTC. The chain recombines TRBV7-2 with TRBJ2-1; TRBD2 agrees at 14 bases. V was pared by 4 bases and J by 7 bases, with 3 bases of the junction left unmatched. CDR1 is SGHTA, CDR2 FQGNSA, per germline. This CDR3 has 15 residues.

This clonotype was seen a handful of times. The J gene is TRBJ2-1, the V gene TRBV19; 8 bases match TRBD2. V lost 3 bases, J lost 6 bases, and 7 bases stayed unmatched. Germline assignment: CDR1 LNHDA and CDR2 SQIVND (reference sequence). CDR3 length: 15 amino acids. CDR3 sequence reads: CASSIQRELFNEQFF. CDR3 sequence (DNA): TGTGCCAGTAGTATTCAGCGGGAGCTCTTCAATGAGCAGTTCTTC.

Here the CDR3 reads CASSPGQGAGNTEAFF. Written as DNA, the CDR3 is TGTGCCAGCAGCCCAGGACAGGGTGCGGGGAACACTGAAGCTTTCTTT. This chain connects TRBV12-3 or TRBV12-4 to TRBJ1-1; 8 nucleotides align to TRBD1. J was trimmed by 1 base and V by 6 bases; bases with no gene match: 10. This CDR3 comprises 16 residues.

There are many counts of this clonotype. The gene calls are TRBV4-3 and TRBJ1-5; D remains unclear. CDR1 and CDR2 (germline): LGHNA, YSLEER. CDR3 length: 15 amino acids. With 0 bases removed from V and 0 bases from J, the gap between germline ends came to 6 bases. CDR3 sequence reads: CASSQDHSSNQPQHF. For the CDR3, the DNA is TGCGCCAGCAGCCAAGATCACAGTAGCAATCAGCCCCAGCATTTT.